The next 19 T cell receptor beta chains were all read from a single sample in a study of blood T cell repertoires in COVID-19 (dated by TCRdb to about 2020). To prepare the library, the immunoSEQ multiplex PCR assay was applied. Entries here come from immuneACCESS through TCRdb and include only in-frame sequences with V and J called. Some clones fail to appear in such tables; in the studies checked, an unresolved V gene covers under half of the shortfall, and the cause of the remainder is unknown. In all, the sample holds 250,000 to 300,000 clones, and 88% of those were seen once. The ten largest clones take up around 0.9% of the sample. Sequences were obtained from PBMCs or T cells enriched from blood (not recorded which). Source of these receptors: a woman younger than 45 who had recovered from COVID-19.

This CDR3 reads CASSVGQTQYGYTF. The CDR3 DNA is TGTGCCAGCAGCGTAGGTCAGACACAGTATGGCTACACCTTC. The chain carries TRBV9 and TRBJ1-2, with D hard to call. V lost 0 bases and J 5 bases, leaving 11 bases between the germline ends. The germline CDR1 and CDR2 sequences are SGDLS and YYNGEE. The CDR3 sequence is 14 residues long.

The chain couples TRBV13 to TRBJ2-5; 10 bases match TRBD2. This CDR3 is built from 15 residues. V trimming: 5 bases; J trimming: 2 bases; junction bases outside the gene matches: 5. Looked up from germline, CDR1 is PRHDT and CDR2 is FYEKMQ (reference sequence). CDR3: CASSIKRGGQETQYF. CDR3 DNA sequence: TGTGCCAGCAGCATCAAGCGGGGGGGTCAAGAGACCCAGTACTTC.

This clone was detected only once. The V gene is TRBV11-2, the J gene TRBJ2-7; D call uncertain. From germline, CDR1 is SGHAT and CDR2 FQNNGV. This CDR3 region has 12 residues. V was shortened by 5 bases and J by 5 bases, with 10 bases between the two germline ends. This chain's CDR3 is CASSRRGDEQYF. In DNA, the CDR3 is TGTGCCAGCAGCCGGCGCGGTGACGAGCAGTACTTC. Drawing the rest from reference TRBV11-2 and TRBJ2-7, the complete variable domain is EAGVAQSPRYKIIEKRQSVAFWCNPISGHATLYWYQQILGQGPKLLIQFQNNGVVDDSQLPKDRFSAERLKGVDSTLKIQPAKLEDSAVYLCASSRRGDEQYFGPGTRLTVT.

The chain combines TRBV19 with TRBJ2-1; TRBD2 matches at 10 bases. Per the germline V gene, CDR1 is LNHDA and CDR2 is SQIVND (reference sequence). V lost 5 bases, J lost 5 bases, and 6 bases stayed unmatched. The CDR3 runs 15 residues. The chain's CDR3 is CASSLTSGMDNEQFF. Here the CDR3 DNA reads TGTGCCAGTAGTTTAACTAGCGGGATGGACAATGAGCAGTTCTTC. Full variable domain (missing parts from reference TRBV19 and TRBJ2-1): DGGITQSPKYLFRKEGQNVTLSCEQNLNHDAMYWYRQDPGQGLRLIYYSQIVNDFQKGDIAEGYSVSREKKESFPLTVTSAQKNPTAFYLCASSLTSGMDNEQFFGPGTRLTVL.

This clone appeared a single time. The CDR3 nucleotides read TGTGCCAGCAGTTACTTACCCGTCGGGACACCAAGCCAAGAGACCCAGTACTTC. Protein sequence: CASSYLPVGTPSQETQYF. The chain recombines TRBV6-2 or TRBV6-3 with TRBJ2-5; D possibly corresponds to TRBD1 (6 bases). Between the trimmed V and J ends, which lost 1 base and 1 base, there was a span of 19 bases. The CDR3 has 18 residues. CDR1 is MNHEY and CDR2 is SVGEGT in the germline V gene.

V and J are TRBV27 and TRBJ2-7, with no clear D. The CDR3 has 13 residues. Per germline, CDR1 MNHEY and CDR2 SMNVEV (reference sequence). V shed 5 bases and J shed 7 bases, with 15 bases lying between them. The CDR3 region is CASSPSPTREQYF. DNA of the CDR3: TGTGCCAGCAGTCCCAGCCCTACGAGGGAGCAGTACTTC.

This sequence joins TRBV7-6 and TRBJ1-1, with 8 bases lining up with TRBD1. This CDR3 spans 16 amino acids. The germline V gene has CDR1 SGHVS and CDR2 FNYEAQ. The J segment lost 2 bases and the V segment lost 1 base, leaving 6 bases of the junction unmatched. The CDR3 DNA reads TGTGCCAGCAGCTTAGTCTTCAGGGGGCGTAACACTGAAGCTTTCTTT. Its translation: CASSLVFRGRNTEAFF.

The rearrangement links TRBV3-1 (or the pseudogene TRBV3-2) to TRBJ2-2; D is unresolved. V lost 4 bases, J lost 1 base, and 19 bases lay in between. The CDR3 contains 18 residues. Germline V gene data show CDR1 as LGHDT and CDR2 as YNNKEL (reference sequence). The CDR3 DNA reads as TGTGCCAGCAGCCCTCCTGTCATGACTGCCCTGAACACCGGGGAGCTGTTTTTT. It is translated as CASSPPVMTALNTGELFF.

The chain joins TRBV19 to TRBJ1-2, with D possibly TRBD1 on 6 matching bases. The CDR3 loop spans 13 amino acids. Germline V gene data show CDR1 as LNHDA and CDR2 as SQIVND (reference sequence). Trimming left V 6 bases short and J 7 bases short, with 15 bases between. CDR3 sequence (DNA): TGTGCCAGTAGCAGGAACAGGGTGGGTGGCTACACCTTC. The encoded protein is CASSRNRVGGYTF.

The CDR3 coding sequence is TGTGCCAGCAGTCTCCTCGGGGATGGCTACACCTTC. Protein sequence: CASSLLGDGYTF. This chain connects TRBV28 to TRBJ1-2, with D unresolved. The CDR3 sequence is 12 residues long. Germline V gene sequence: CDR1 MDHEN, CDR2 SYDVKM. V dropped 5 bases and J dropped 6 bases, with 10 bases sitting between them.

A few counts support this clone. The chain joins TRBV30 to TRBJ1-2, with unresolved D. V was cut by 4 bases and J by 6 bases, with 9 bases left in between. The CDR3 is 11 residues long. The V gene's germline CDR1 is GTSNPN and CDR2 SVGIG (reference sequence). The DNA for the CDR3 is TGTGCCTGGATGGTTCGGGATGGCTACACCTTC. It is translated as CAWMVRDGYTF.

The chain recombines TRBV27 with TRBJ1-1; TRBD1 matches 7 bases. Trimming removed 5 bases from V and 0 bases from J; junction bases left unmatched: 3. The CDR3 consists of 14 residues. In germline, CDR1 is MNHEY, CDR2 SMNVEV (reference sequence). The CDR3 loop reads CASSLTGLNTEAFF. The CDR3 nucleotides read TGTGCCAGCAGTCTGACAGGGTTGAACACTGAAGCTTTCTTT.

This chain uses TRBV25-1 with TRBJ2-7, with D unclear. Germline lookup yields CDR1 MGHDK and CDR2 SYGVNS. The length of the CDR3 is 13 residues. Between the trimmed V and J ends, which lost 5 bases and 1 base, there was a span of 9 bases. CDR3: CASSPPLSYEQYF. DNA of the CDR3: TGTGCCAGCAGTCCCCCCCTTTCCTACGAGCAGTACTTC.

This clone is a singleton in its sample. The rearrangement joins TRBV5-4 to TRBJ1-3; 7 bases align to TRBD1. Trimming removed 1 base from V and 3 bases from J; junction bases left unmatched: 4. CDR3 length equals 15 residues. CDR1 is SGHNT and CDR2 is YYREEE in the germline V gene (reference sequence). The CDR3 spells CASSLKGGDGNTIYF. CDR3 DNA sequence: TGTGCCAGCAGCTTGAAAGGGGGCGATGGAAACACCATATATTTT.

In nucleotides, the CDR3 is TGTGCCAGCAGCAGACGACAGGGACCCTCCTATAATTCACCCCTCCACTTT. This sequence encodes CASSRRQGPSYNSPLHF. The gene calls are TRBV9 and TRBJ1-6, with 7 bases identical to TRBD1. Losses at the gene ends were 4 bases for V and 0 bases for J; bases not matched to a gene: 7. The CDR3 length is 17 residues. The germline V gene has CDR1 SGDLS and CDR2 YYNGEE.

As concerns this clone: The junction departs from the called germline gene at one end, perhaps through a read error. The chain recombines TRBV7-2 with TRBJ2-1; 11 bases align to TRBD2. There are 16 residues in the CDR3. Germline loops: CDR1 SGHTA, CDR2 FQGNSA. CDR3 residues: CASGELAGELPARLIF. Written as DNA, the CDR3 is TGTGCCAGCGGCGAACTAGCGGGGGAGCTTCCCGCGCGTTTAATCTTC. The full variable domain, with the rest looked up from reference TRBV7-2 and TRBJ2-1, is GAGVSQSPSNKVTEKGKDVELRCDPISGHTALYWYRQSLGQGLEFLIYFQGNSAPDKSGLPSDRFSAERTGGSVSTLTIQRTQQEDSAVYLCASGELAGELPARLIFGPGTRLTVL.

V is TRBV6-4 and J is TRBJ2-1; 12 nucleotides align to TRBD2. The V segment lost 5 bases and the J segment 7 bases; nucleotides outside the gene matches: 6. This CDR3 is 15 amino acids long. The V gene's germline CDR1 is MRHNA and CDR2 SNTAGT. The CDR3 region has the DNA TGTGCCAGCAGTCAGCTAGCGGGGGGGCCTAATGAGCAGTTCTTC. Translation: CASSQLAGGPNEQFF.

The J gene is TRBJ2-4, the V gene TRBV7-2; D might be TRBD1 (6 bases). Per germline, CDR1 SGHTA and CDR2 FQGNSA. Trimming pared 5 bases from V and 7 bases from J, leaving 15 bases between. The CDR3 runs to 14 residues. The CDR3 nucleotides read TGTGCCAGCAGCCGCAGGGGTGGGGGCAACATTCAGTACTTC. It specifies CASSRRGGGNIQYF. Together with reference TRBV7-2 and TRBJ2-4, the CDR3 gives the full variable domain: GAGVSQSPSNKVTEKGKDVELRCDPISGHTALYWYRQSLGQGLEFLIYFQGNSAPDKSGLPSDRFSAERTGGSVSTLTIQRTQQEDSAVYLCASSRRGGGNIQYFGAGTRLSVL.

This chain connects TRBV30 to TRBJ1-3; 9 bases agree with TRBD1. The CDR3 has 18 amino acids. The germline V gene encodes CDR1 GTSNPN and CDR2 SVGIG (reference sequence). With 2 bases clipped from V and 4 bases from J, the junction kept 15 bases outside the gene matches. The CDR3 DNA sequence: TGTGCCTGGAGTACTTTCCCGGGACAGGGAGGAAGAGGAAACACCATATATTTT. As protein: CAWSTFPGQGGRGNTIYF.